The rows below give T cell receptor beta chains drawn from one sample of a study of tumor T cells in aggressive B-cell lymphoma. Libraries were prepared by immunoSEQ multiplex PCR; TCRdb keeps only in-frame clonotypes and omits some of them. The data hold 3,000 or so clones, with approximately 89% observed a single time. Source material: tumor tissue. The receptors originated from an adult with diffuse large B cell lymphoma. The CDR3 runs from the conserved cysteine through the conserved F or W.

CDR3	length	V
CASSIDRTSPYEQYF	15	TRBV19
CAWSVNGRATDTQYF	15	TRBV30
CASSAGLAEGDTQYF	15	TRBV7-9
CSVEGGLGYTF	11	TRBV29-1
CASSLSLDTEAFF	13	TRBV7-9
CASSGGPVEGRDTGELFF	18	TRBV19
CASSQGDRANQPQHF	15	TRBV4-1
CSARTGTEAFF	11	TRBV20-1
CASSLPGLAYNEQFF	15	TRBV18
CASILARTGELFF	13	TRBV2
CASSNRQEKETQYF	14	TRBV11-2
CASSQVASGTGELFF	15	TRBV4-3
CASSARLGSTSGANVLTF	18	TRBV7-7
CSVGLAGPYEQYF	13	TRBV29-1
CASSFSGTEAFF	12	TRBV19
CASSLGQGSYEQYF	14	TRBV9
CASSLFLGRERADTQYF	17	TRBV7-9
CASSLDRASYEQYF	14	TRBV5-4
CASSSGQTYNEQFF	14	TRBV7-2
CASSDWAGDTQYF	13	TRBV2
CASSLVQSYEQYF	13	TRBV5-6
CASSAGTLGQPQHF	14	TRBV9
CASSGTSGRDVNTGELFF	18	TRBV9
CASSQDGGLYGYTF	14	TRBV4-3
CSVALRGGWWGTEAFF	16	TRBV29-1
CASNMVPGTQYF	12	TRBV11-2
CASSSLLAGDFYEQYF	16	TRBV7-9
CSAESGQLRADTQYF	15	TRBV29-1
CASSLSTADGYTF	13	TRBV5-1
CASSSGRAVYEQYF	14	TRBV2
CASSPPPGTGNTIYF	15	TRBV27
CASSLPVTDTQYF	13	TRBV7-2
CASSLRLAGGGEQFF	15	TRBV5-1
CASSISRRTSYGYTF	15	TRBV19
CASSPGTSGRADTGELFF	18	TRBV19
CASSLGGGGFNNEQFF	16	TRBV27
CASATGLGYGYTF	13	TRBV6-5
CASSPARYEQYF	12	TRBV6-6
CASNWGQDLGSQHF	14	TRBV2
CASSPGTSVTYEQYF	15	TRBV7-2
CASSRGAVDSPLHF	14	TRBV9
CASRSQGSLWGYTF	14	TRBV27